This T cell receptor (beta chain) was recovered during a study of blood T cell repertoires in COVID-19. Study in general: T cells, B-cell-depleted T cells, or PBMCs supplied cDNA or gDNA.

Authors' methods: Nucleated cell counts were estimated from reference gene primer amplification. Clones were read by immunoSEQ multiplex PCR, and TCRdb kept only the in-frame ones, dropping some. D and trimming were read from the DNA, whereas the V and J calls and clone size are those reported in that table. The sample shows about 100,000 clones, roughly 87% of them seen only once. This clone was seen only a few times. Germline V gene sequence: CDR1 SGHRS, CDR2 YFSETQ. V lost 0 bases to trimming and J lost 1 base, with 13 bases between them. The CDR3 is 16 residues long. This sequence was found in a woman in her sixties or seventies with acute or convalescent COVID-19. The chain joins TRBV5-1 to TRBJ1-1, with D possibly matching TRBD1 (5 bases). Specimen: peripheral blood. CDR3 region: CASSLGWGPANTEAFF. The CDR3 DNA reads TGCGCCAGCAGCTTGGGATGGGGCCCTGCGAACACTGAAGCTTTCTTT.